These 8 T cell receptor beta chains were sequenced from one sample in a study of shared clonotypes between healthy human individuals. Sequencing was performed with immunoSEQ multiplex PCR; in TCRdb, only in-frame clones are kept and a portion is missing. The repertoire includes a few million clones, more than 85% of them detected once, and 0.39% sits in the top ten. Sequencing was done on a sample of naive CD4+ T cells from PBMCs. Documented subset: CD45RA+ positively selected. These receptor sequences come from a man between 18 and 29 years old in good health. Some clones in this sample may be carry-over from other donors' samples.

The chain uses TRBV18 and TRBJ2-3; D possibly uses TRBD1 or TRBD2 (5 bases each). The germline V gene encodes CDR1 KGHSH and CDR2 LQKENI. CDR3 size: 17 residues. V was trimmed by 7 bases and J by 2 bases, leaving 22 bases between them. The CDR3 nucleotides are TGTGCCAGCTTCGGGAACGGGGCGGGCCTAACCACAGATACGCAGTATTTT. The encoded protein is CASFGNGAGLTTDTQYF.

In nucleotides, the CDR3 is TGTGCCATGTCGGAGGGACTAGGACTCTACAATGAGCAGTTCTTC. Translation: CAMSEGLGLYNEQFF. V usage is TRBV10-3 and J usage is TRBJ2-1; 8 nucleotides align to TRBD2. The CDR3 length is 15 residues. Per germline, CDR1 ENHRY and CDR2 SYGVKD. Losses at the gene ends were 9 bases for V and 3 bases for J; bases not matched to a gene: 10.

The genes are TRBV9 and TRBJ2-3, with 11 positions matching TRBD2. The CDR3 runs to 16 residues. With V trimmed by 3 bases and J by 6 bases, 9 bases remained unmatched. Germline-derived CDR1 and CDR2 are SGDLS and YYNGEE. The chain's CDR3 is CASSAGTSGSMDTQYF. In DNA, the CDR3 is TGTGCCAGCAGCGCCGGGACTAGCGGTTCAATGGATACGCAGTATTTT.

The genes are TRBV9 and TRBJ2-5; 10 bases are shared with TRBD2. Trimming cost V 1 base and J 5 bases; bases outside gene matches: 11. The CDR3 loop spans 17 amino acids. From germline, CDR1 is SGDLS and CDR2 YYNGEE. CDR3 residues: CASSVSASGRGGETQYF. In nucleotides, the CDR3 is TGTGCCAGCAGCGTATCGGCTAGCGGGAGAGGTGGGGAGACCCAGTACTTC. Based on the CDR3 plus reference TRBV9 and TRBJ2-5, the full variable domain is DSGVTQTPKHLITATGQRVTLRCSPRSGDLSVYWYQQSLDQGLQFLIQYYNGEERAKGNILERFSAQQFPDLHSELNLSSLELGDSALYFCASSVSASGRGGETQYFGPGTRLLVL.

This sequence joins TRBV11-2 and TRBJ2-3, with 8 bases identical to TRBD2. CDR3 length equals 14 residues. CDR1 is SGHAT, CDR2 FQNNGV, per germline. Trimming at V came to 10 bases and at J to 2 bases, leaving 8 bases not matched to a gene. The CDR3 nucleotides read TGTGCCACCACTAGCGGACTCCTCACAGATACGCAGTATTTT. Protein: CATTSGLLTDTQYF.

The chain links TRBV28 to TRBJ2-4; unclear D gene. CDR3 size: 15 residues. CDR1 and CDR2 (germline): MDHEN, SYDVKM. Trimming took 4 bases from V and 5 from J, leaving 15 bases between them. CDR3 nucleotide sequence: TGTGCCAGCAGTTCGTCTGCGGAGTGGGAAAACATTCAGTACTTC. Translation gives CASSSSAEWENIQYF.

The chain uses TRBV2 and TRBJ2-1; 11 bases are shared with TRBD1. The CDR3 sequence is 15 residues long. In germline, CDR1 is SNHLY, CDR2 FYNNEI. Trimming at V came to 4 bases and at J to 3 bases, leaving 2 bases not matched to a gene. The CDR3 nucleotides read TGTGCCAGCAGTGGGGGACAGGGGGACTACAATGAGCAGTTCTTC. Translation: CASSGGQGDYNEQFF.

DNA of the CDR3: TGTGCCAGCTCCCCGTCGACAGGAGGCTACACCTTC. Protein: CASSPSTGGYTF. The rearrangement joins TRBV6-1 to TRBJ1-2; D is perhaps TRBD1 (6 bases). The CDR3 spans 12 residues. Per germline, CDR1 MNHNS and CDR2 SASEGT. V was clipped by 8 bases and J by 8 bases, with 15 bases between them.